The 9 T cell receptor beta chains listed next were all sequenced from one sample in a study of T cell responses to AZD1222 COVID-19 vaccine. Measured with immunoSEQ multiplex PCR; TCRdb has only the in-frame clones, and not every one. The sample has some 150,000 clones, approximately 93% seen once. The sample in question was peripheral blood, obtained on day 0 of AZD1222 vaccination. The receptor source for this set is an adult in good health.

This rearrangement joins TRBV15 to TRBJ1-5; D is uncertain. V was trimmed by 3 bases and J by 3 bases, leaving 9 bases between them. The CDR3 is made up of 14 amino acids. Germline CDR1 reads LNHNV; CDR2 reads YYDKDF (reference sequence). CDR3 loop: CATSRDFDNQPQHF. As DNA, the CDR3 is TGTGCCACCAGCAGGGATTTTGACAATCAGCCCCAGCATTTT.

The rearrangement links TRBV6-5 to TRBJ1-1; 8 bases align to TRBD1. CDR1 and CDR2 from the germline V gene are MNHEY and SVGAGI. Trimming removed 6 bases from V and 2 bases from J; junction bases left unmatched: 8. The CDR3 is made up of 15 amino acids. The CDR3 DNA reads TGTGCCAGCAGCTTGACGGGACAGGCAAACACTGAAGCTTTCTTT. Amino acid sequence: CASSLTGQANTEAFF.

This clone has only one observation. CDR3 DNA sequence: TGTGCCAGCAGCCCCGGGACAGGCAATCAGCCCCAGCATTTT. Translated: CASSPGTGNQPQHF. This sequence joins TRBV7-8 and TRBJ1-5; 7 positions match TRBD1. Germline loops: CDR1 SGHVS, CDR2 FQNEAQ. This CDR3 contains 14 residues. V shed 5 bases and J 2 bases; nucleotides not matched to a gene: 3.

The V gene is TRBV19, the J gene TRBJ2-5; D gene uncertain. Germline V lookup: CDR1 LNHDA, CDR2 SQIVND (reference sequence). V was trimmed by 2 bases and J by 4 bases, leaving 14 bases between them. The CDR3 spans 15 residues. The CDR3 region is CASSIMLSPPETQYF. The CDR3 bases are TGTGCCAGTAGTATAATGCTGTCGCCCCCAGAGACCCAGTACTTC.

The V gene is TRBV28, the J gene TRBJ2-4; no clear D. Between the trimmed V and J ends, which lost 1 base and 3 bases, there was a span of 10 bases. There are 15 residues in the CDR3. Germline CDR1 and CDR2: MDHEN and SYDVKM. The CDR3 loop is CASSLYRDGKNIQYF. CDR3 bases: TGTGCCAGCAGTTTATATAGGGATGGCAAAAACATTCAGTACTTC.

The V gene is TRBV15, the J gene TRBJ1-3; possible D gene TRBD1, 6 bases. CDR3 length equals 18 residues. Looked up from germline, CDR1 is LNHNV and CDR2 is YYDKDF (reference sequence). Trimming pared 3 bases from V and 0 bases from J, leaving 18 bases between. This chain's CDR3 is CATSRGRGHPSSGNTIYF. The CDR3 nucleotides read TGTGCCACCAGCAGGGGCAGGGGACATCCGAGCTCTGGAAACACCATATATTTT.

This chain joins TRBV19 and TRBJ1-4; possible D gene TRBD1, 6 bases. Trimming pared 4 bases from V and 6 bases from J, leaving 12 bases between. Germline V gives CDR1 LNHDA, CDR2 SQIVND (reference sequence). This CDR3 spans 14 amino acids. CDR3 sequence: CASSSTGADEKLFF. DNA for the CDR3: TGTGCCAGTAGTAGTACGGGGGCGGATGAAAAACTGTTTTTT.

The chain carries TRBV11-2 and TRBJ2-7; tentative D call: TRBD2 (5 bases). Germline V lookup: CDR1 SGHAT, CDR2 FQNNGV. CDR3 length: 14 amino acids. Trimming took off 5 bases at V and 4 bases at J, with 15 bases between the two ends. The CDR3 is CASSRGTRPYEQYF. DNA of the CDR3: TGTGCCAGCAGCCGGGGAACTAGGCCGTACGAGCAGTACTTC.

The chain recombines TRBV5-1 with TRBJ2-1, with TRBD2 matching over 12 bases. With 3 bases clipped from V and 2 bases from J, the junction kept 9 bases outside the gene matches. This CDR3 region has 18 residues. Germline assignment: CDR1 SGHRS and CDR2 YFSETQ. The CDR3 reads CASSYTSGRRPTYNEQFF. For the CDR3, the DNA is TGCGCCAGCAGCTATACTAGCGGGAGGCGTCCAACCTACAATGAGCAGTTCTTC.